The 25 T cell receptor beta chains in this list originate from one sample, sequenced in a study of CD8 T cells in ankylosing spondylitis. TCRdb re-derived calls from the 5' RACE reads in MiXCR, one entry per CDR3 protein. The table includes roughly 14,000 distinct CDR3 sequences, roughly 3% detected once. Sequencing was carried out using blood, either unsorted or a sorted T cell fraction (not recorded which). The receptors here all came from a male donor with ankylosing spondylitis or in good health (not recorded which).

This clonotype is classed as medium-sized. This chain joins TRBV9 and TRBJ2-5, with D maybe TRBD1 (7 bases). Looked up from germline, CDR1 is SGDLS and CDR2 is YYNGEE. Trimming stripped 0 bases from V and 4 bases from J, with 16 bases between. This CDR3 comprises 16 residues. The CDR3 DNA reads TGTGCCAGCAGCGTAGCGGGAGACAGGGCATCAGAGACCCAGTACTTC. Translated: CASSVAGDRASETQYF.

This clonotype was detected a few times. In DNA form, the CDR3 reads TGTGCCAGCACGATCGGGGGGGGCGTAGGCGAGACCCAGTACTTC. This translates into CASTIGGGVGETQYF. The chain has TRBV9 and TRBJ2-5, with 8 positions matching TRBD2. The CDR3 is 15 residues long. Looked up from germline, CDR1 is SGDLS and CDR2 is YYNGEE. V lost 6 bases, J lost 5 bases, and 12 bases stayed unmatched.

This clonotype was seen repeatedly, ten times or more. CDR3 residues: CASSAHAGRDTGELFF. CDR3 in DNA: TGTGCCAGCAGCGCTCATGCAGGGAGGGATACCGGGGAGCTGTTTTTT. The chain combines TRBV9 with TRBJ2-2; TRBD2 matches 7 bases. CDR1 SGDLS and CDR2 YYNGEE come from the germline V gene. CDR3 length: 16 residues. Unmatched junction bases numbered 10, after V lost 3 bases and J lost 5 bases.

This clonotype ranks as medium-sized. Here the CDR3 reads CASSALQGSGELFF. The CDR3 DNA reads TGTGCCAGCAGCGCTCTACAGGGCTCCGGGGAGCTGTTTTTT. The chain has TRBV9 and TRBJ2-2, with D possibly TRBD1 on 6 matching bases. This CDR3 contains 14 residues. Trimming cost V 3 bases and J 6 bases, with 12 bases left between them. CDR1 and CDR2 (germline): SGDLS, YYNGEE.

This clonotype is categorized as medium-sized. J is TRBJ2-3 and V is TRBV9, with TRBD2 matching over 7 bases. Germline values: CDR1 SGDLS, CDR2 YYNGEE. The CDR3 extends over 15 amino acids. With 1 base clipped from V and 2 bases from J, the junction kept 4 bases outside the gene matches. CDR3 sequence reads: CASSVSGEDTDTQYF. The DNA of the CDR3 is TGTGCCAGCAGCGTAAGCGGGGAGGACACAGATACGCAGTATTTT. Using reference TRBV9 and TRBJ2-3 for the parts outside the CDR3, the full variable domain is DSGVTQTPKHLITATGQRVTLRCSPRSGDLSVYWYQQSLDQGLQFLIQYYNGEERAKGNILERFSAQQFPDLHSELNLSSLELGDSALYFCASSVSGEDTDTQYFGPGTRLTVL.

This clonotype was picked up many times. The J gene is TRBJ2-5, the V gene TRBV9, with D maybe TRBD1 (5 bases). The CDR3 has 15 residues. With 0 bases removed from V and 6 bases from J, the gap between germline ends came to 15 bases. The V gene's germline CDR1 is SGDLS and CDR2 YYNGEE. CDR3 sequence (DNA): TGTGCCAGCAGCGTAGAGGGGCACGGCGGACAGACCCAGTACTTC. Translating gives CASSVEGHGGQTQYF.

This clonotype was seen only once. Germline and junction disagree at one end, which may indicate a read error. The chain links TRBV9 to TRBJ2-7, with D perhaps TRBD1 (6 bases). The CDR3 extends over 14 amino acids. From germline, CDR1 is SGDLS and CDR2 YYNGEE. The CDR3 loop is CANSVTYREPEQYF. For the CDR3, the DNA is TGTGCCAACAGCGTTACGTACAGGGAGCCTGAGCAGTACTTC.

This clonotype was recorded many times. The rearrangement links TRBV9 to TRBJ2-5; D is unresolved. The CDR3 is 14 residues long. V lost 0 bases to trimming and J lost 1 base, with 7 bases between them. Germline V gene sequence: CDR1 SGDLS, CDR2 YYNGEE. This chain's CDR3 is CASSVDVGQETQYF. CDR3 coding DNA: TGTGCCAGCAGCGTAGATGTGGGCCAAGAGACCCAGTACTTC. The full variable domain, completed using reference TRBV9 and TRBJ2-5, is DSGVTQTPKHLITATGQRVTLRCSPRSGDLSVYWYQQSLDQGLQFLIQYYNGEERAKGNILERFSAQQFPDLHSELNLSSLELGDSALYFCASSVDVGQETQYFGPGTRLLVL.

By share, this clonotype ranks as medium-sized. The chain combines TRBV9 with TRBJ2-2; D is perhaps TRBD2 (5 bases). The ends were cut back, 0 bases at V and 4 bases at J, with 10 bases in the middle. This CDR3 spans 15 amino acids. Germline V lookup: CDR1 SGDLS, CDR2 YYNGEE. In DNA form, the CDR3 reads TGTGCCAGCAGCGTAGCCGGAGGCGTCACCGGGGAGCTGTTTTTT. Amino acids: CASSVAGGVTGELFF.

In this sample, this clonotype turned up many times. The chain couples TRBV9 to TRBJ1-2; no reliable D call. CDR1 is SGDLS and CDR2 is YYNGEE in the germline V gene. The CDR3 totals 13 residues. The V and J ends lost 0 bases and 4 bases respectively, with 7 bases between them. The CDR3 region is CASSVDGSYGYTF. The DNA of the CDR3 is TGTGCCAGCAGCGTAGACGGGTCCTATGGCTACACCTTC.

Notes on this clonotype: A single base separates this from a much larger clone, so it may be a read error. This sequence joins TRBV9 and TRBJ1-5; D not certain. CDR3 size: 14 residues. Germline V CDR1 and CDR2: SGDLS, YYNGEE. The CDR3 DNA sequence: TGTGCCAGCAGCGCGGCGGCCAGCAATCGGCCCCAGCATTTT. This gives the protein CASSAAASNRPQHF.

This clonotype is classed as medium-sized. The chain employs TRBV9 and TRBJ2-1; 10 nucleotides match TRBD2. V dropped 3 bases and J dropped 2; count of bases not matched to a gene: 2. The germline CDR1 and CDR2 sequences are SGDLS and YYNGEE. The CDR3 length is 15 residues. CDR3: CASSASGGPYNEQFF. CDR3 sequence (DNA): TGTGCCAGCAGCGCTAGCGGGGGACCCTACAATGAGCAGTTCTTC.

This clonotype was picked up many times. CDR3 amino acids: CASSVGTGGGEKLFF. DNA of the CDR3: TGTGCCAGCAGCGTAGGGACAGGGGGCGGTGAAAAACTGTTTTTT. J is TRBJ1-4 and V is TRBV9; TRBD1 matches at 11 bases. With 0 bases clipped from V and 7 bases from J, the junction kept 2 bases outside the gene matches. This CDR3 region has 15 residues. Germline V lookup: CDR1 SGDLS, CDR2 YYNGEE.

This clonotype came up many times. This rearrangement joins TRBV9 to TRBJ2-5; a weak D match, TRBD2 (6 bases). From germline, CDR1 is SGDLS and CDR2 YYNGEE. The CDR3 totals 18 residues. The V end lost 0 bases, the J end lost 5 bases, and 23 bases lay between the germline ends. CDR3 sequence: CASSVGNMGGRQAETQYF. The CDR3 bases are TGTGCCAGCAGCGTAGGGAACATGGGGGGACGGCAGGCGGAGACCCAGTACTTC.

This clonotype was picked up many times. The CDR3 region has the DNA TGTGCCAGCAGTGTTATGATGGGGGATAATTCACCCCTCCACTTT. Protein sequence: CASSVMMGDNSPLHF. The chain couples TRBV9 to TRBJ1-6; D perhaps matches TRBD1 (5 bases). Looked up from germline, CDR1 is SGDLS and CDR2 is YYNGEE. The length of the CDR3 is 15 residues. V lost 5 bases and J lost 5, with 14 bases in between.

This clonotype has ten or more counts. The CDR3 here is CASSLGTSPSTDTQYF. The CDR3 DNA reads TGTGCCAGCAGCCTGGGGACTAGCCCTAGCACAGATACGCAGTATTTT. The rearrangement joins TRBV9 to TRBJ2-3; 9 nucleotides align to TRBD2. V was clipped by 4 bases and J by 0 bases; unmatched bases: 6. CDR1 and CDR2 from the germline V gene are SGDLS and YYNGEE. There are 16 residues in the CDR3.

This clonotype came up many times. CDR3 amino acids: CASSVEGRGGYEQYF. DNA for the CDR3: TGTGCCAGCAGCGTAGAGGGAAGGGGAGGGTACGAGCAGTACTTC. V and J are TRBV9 and TRBJ2-7; 7 bases match TRBD2. Germline CDR1 SGDLS, CDR2 YYNGEE. V was pared by 0 bases and J by 4 bases, with 7 bases of the junction left unmatched. The CDR3 has 15 amino acids.

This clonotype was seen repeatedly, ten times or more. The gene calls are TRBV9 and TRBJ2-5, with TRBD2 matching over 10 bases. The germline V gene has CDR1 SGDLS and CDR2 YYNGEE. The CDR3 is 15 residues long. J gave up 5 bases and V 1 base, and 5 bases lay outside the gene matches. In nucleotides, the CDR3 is TGTGCCAGCAGCGTAAGCGGGGGGGCCTGGGAGACCCAGTACTTC. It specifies CASSVSGGAWETQYF.

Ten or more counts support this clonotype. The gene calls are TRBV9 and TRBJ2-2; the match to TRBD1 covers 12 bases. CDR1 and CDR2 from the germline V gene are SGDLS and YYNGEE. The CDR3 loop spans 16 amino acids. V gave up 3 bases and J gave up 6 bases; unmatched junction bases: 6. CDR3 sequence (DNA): TGTGCCAGCAGCGATCCGGGACAGGGGGCGCCCGGGGAGCTGTTTTTT. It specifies CASSDPGQGAPGELFF.

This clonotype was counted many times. CDR3 residues: CASSVNKGRGSTDTQYF. CDR3 in DNA: TGTGCCAGCAGCGTTAACAAGGGGCGGGGTAGCACAGATACGCAGTATTTT. The V and J genes are TRBV9 and TRBJ2-3; tentatively, D is TRBD2 (6 bases). Per germline, CDR1 SGDLS and CDR2 YYNGEE. This CDR3 spans 17 amino acids. The ends were cut back, 2 bases at V and 0 bases at J, with 16 bases in the middle.

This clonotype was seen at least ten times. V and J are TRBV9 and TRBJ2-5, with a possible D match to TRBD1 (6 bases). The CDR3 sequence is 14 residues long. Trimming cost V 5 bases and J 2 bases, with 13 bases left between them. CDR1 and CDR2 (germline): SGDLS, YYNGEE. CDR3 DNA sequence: TGTGCCAGCAGTCCACAGGGTATTCAAGAGACCCAGTACTTC. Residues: CASSPQGIQETQYF. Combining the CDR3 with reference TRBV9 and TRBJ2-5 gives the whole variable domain DSGVTQTPKHLITATGQRVTLRCSPRSGDLSVYWYQQSLDQGLQFLIQYYNGEERAKGNILERFSAQQFPDLHSELNLSSLELGDSALYFCASSPQGIQETQYFGPGTRLLVL.

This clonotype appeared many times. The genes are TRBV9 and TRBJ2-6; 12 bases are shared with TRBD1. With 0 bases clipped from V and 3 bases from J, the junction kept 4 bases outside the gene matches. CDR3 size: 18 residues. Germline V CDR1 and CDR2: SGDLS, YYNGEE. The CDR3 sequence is CASSVAGTGGGGANVLTF. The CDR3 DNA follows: TGTGCCAGCAGCGTAGCTGGGACAGGGGGCGGTGGGGCCAACGTCCTGACTTTC.

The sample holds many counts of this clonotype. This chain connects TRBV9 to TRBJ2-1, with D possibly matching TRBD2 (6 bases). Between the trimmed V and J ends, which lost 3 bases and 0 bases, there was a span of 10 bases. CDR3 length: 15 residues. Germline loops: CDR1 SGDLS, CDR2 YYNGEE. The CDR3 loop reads CASSDSGLSYNEQFF. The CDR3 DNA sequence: TGTGCCAGCAGCGATAGCGGACTCTCCTACAATGAGCAGTTCTTC.

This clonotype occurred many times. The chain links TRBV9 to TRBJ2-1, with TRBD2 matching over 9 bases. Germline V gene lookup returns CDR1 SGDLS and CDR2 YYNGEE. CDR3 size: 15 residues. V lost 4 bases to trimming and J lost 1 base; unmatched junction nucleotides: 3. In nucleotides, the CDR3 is TGTGCCAGCAGCCCCCTAGCGGGGTCCTACAATGAGCAGTTCTTC. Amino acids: CASSPLAGSYNEQFF. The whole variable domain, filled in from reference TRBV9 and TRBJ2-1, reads DSGVTQTPKHLITATGQRVTLRCSPRSGDLSVYWYQQSLDQGLQFLIQYYNGEERAKGNILERFSAQQFPDLHSELNLSSLELGDSALYFCASSPLAGSYNEQFFGPGTRLTVL.

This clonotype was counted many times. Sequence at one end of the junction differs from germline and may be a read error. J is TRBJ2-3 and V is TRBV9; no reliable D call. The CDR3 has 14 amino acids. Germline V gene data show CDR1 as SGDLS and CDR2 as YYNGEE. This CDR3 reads CASNVQSSTDTQYF. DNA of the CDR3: TGTGCCAGCAACGTACAGTCTAGCACAGATACGCAGTATTTT.